These T cell receptor beta chains were read from a single sample in a study of blood T cell repertoires in COVID-19. Produced via immunoSEQ multiplex PCR; TCRdb's table is partial and in-frame only. The sample contains 200,000 to 250,000 clones, 70% to 90% of which appear only once. Sequencing was done on a sample of peripheral blood. All receptors derive from a man aged 35-49 years with acute or convalescent COVID-19. Each CDR3 is given with its conserved first and last residue. The order of the fields is clone size, J gene, V gene, D gene, CDR3 protein, CDR3 DNA. D genes are given only for firm matches. Size is omitted from some rows. Given values are once, few, many or a class for expanded clones.

NA,TRBJ2-5,TRBV3-1/TRBV3-2,TRBD1,CASSQGTGRETQYF,TGTGCCAGCAGCCAAGGGACAGGGAGGGAGACCCAGTACTTC
NA,TRBJ1-6,TRBV3-1/TRBV3-2,TRBD1,CASSPDQGAIPYNSPLHF,TGTGCCAGCAGCCCAGACCAGGGGGCGATCCCCTATAATTCACCCCTCCACTTT
NA,TRBJ2-1,TRBV6-6,NA,CASLVDSSYSNEQFF,TGTGCCAGTCTCGTCGACAGCTCCTATAGCAATGAGCAGTTCTTC
NA,TRBJ1-1,TRBV6-5,NA,CASSRGLNTEAFF,TGTGCCAGCAGCCGGGGACTCAACACTGAAGCTTTCTTT
NA,TRBJ2-3,TRBV5-1,NA,CAGARGGKTDTQYF,TGCGCCGGGGCCCGAGGGGGAAAGACAGATACGCAGTATTTT
NA,TRBJ1-1,TRBV30,NA,CAWSPRGAGEAFF,TGTGCCTGGAGCCCCCGGGGGGCTGGTGAAGCTTTCTTT
NA,TRBJ1-4,TRBV5-8,NA,CASSLETSGNEKLFF,TGTGCCAGCAGCTTGGAGACATCCGGTAATGAAAAACTGTTTTTT
NA,TRBJ1-5,TRBV9,NA,CASSAGYSNQPQHF,TGTGCCAGCAGCGCAGGATATAGCAATCAGCCCCAGCATTTT
NA,TRBJ1-3,TRBV10-3,NA,CAISGDAGGNTIYF,TGTGCCATCAGCGGAGACGCGGGGGGAAACACCATATATTTT
few,TRBJ2-7,TRBV29-1,TRBD2,CSVGSGGTGSSYEQYF,TGCAGCGTTGGTTCGGGGGGGACGGGAAGCTCCTACGAGCAGTACTTC
once,TRBJ1-5,TRBV30,TRBD1,CAWGNRGLQPQHF,TGTGCCTGGGGGAACAGGGGTTTGCAGCCCCAGCATTTT
NA,TRBJ2-7,TRBV6-2/TRBV6-3,NA,CASSYEEAVGYEQYF,TGTGCCAGCAGTTACGAGGAGGCGGTGGGCTACGAGCAGTACTTC
NA,TRBJ1-5,TRBV2,NA,CASSEEGNQPQHF,TGTGCCAGCAGTGAGGAGGGGAATCAGCCCCAGCATTTT
NA,TRBJ2-7,TRBV18,NA,CASSKAANYEQYF,TGTGCCAGCTCCAAGGCGGCGAACTACGAGCAGTACTTC
NA,TRBJ1-3,TRBV2,NA,CASLFRDSGNTIYF,TGTGCCAGCTTATTTCGGGACTCTGGAAACACCATATATTTT
NA,TRBJ2-7,TRBV5-5,NA,CAAGRQANYEQYF,TGTGCCGCCGGACGACAGGCCAACTACGAGCAGTACTTC
NA,TRBJ2-7,TRBV2,NA,CASASGSYEQYF,TGTGCCAGCGCTTCTGGCAGCTACGAGCAGTACTTC
NA,TRBJ1-2,TRBV9,NA,CASSGPQHNYGYTF,TGTGCCAGCAGCGGACCACAGCATAACTATGGCTACACCTTC
many,TRBJ1-1,TRBV24-1,NA,CATSRGDTGEAFF,TGTGCCACCAGTCGTGGGGACACCGGAGAAGCTTTCTTT
NA,TRBJ1-2,TRBV13,TRBD1,CASRTTGDYGYTF,TGTGCCAGCAGAACGACAGGGGACTATGGCTACACCTTC
few,TRBJ1-2,TRBV19,TRBD1,CASSPTGGADYGYTF,TGTGCCAGTAGTCCTACAGGGGGCGCGGACTATGGCTACACCTTC
NA,TRBJ2-3,TRBV25-1,NA,CASSVISGPSIDTQYF,TGTGCCAGCAGTGTTATTAGCGGCCCTTCCATAGATACGCAGTATTTT
NA,TRBJ1-2,TRBV6-2/TRBV6-3,TRBD1,CASSYFTGTGQGYTF,TGTGCCAGCAGTTACTTTACCGGGACAGGGCAAGGCTACACCTTC
NA,TRBJ2-3,TRBV6-5,TRBD2,CASSLTSGSTDTQYF,TGTGCCAGCAGTCTCACTAGCGGGAGCACAGATACGCAGTATTTT
NA,TRBJ2-2,TRBV5-4,TRBD2,CASSSPGLAGGELFF,TGTGCCAGCAGCTCTCCGGGACTAGCAGGCGGGGAGCTGTTTTTT
NA,TRBJ1-1,TRBV4-1,NA,CASSQGPGENTEAFF,TGCGCCAGCAGCCAAGGACCCGGAGAGAACACTGAAGCTTTCTTT
NA,TRBJ2-3,TRBV7-9,TRBD2,CASSFGGGPADTQYF,TGTGCCAGCAGCTTCGGGGGGGGGCCAGCAGATACGCAGTATTTT
once,TRBJ2-7,TRBV5-1,TRBD2,CASSLRASGGVTTYEQYF,TGCGCCAGCAGCTTGAGGGCTAGCGGGGGGGTAACTACCTACGAGCAGTACTTC
NA,TRBJ1-2,TRBV7-2,TRBD1,CASSARTGTNYGYTF,TGTGCCAGCAGCGCACGGACAGGGACTAACTATGGCTACACCTTC
NA,TRBJ2-3,TRBV4-2,TRBD2,CASSQNPSGGTDTQYF,TGTGCCAGCAGCCAAAACCCCAGCGGGGGTACAGATACGCAGTATTTT
few,TRBJ1-6,TRBV28,NA,CASRRDSSYNSPLHF,TGTGCCAGCAGAAGAGATAGCTCCTATAATTCACCCCTCCACTTT
NA,TRBJ2-7,TRBV9,NA,CASSVDAGGTYEQYF,TGTGCCAGCAGCGTAGATGCAGGGGGGACCTACGAGCAGTACTTC
NA,TRBJ1-6,TRBV11-2,NA,CASSSNYGSPLHF,TGTGCCAGCAGCTCTAATTACGGGTCACCCCTCCACTTT
NA,TRBJ1-3,TRBV28,TRBD1,CASTTGQRNTIYF,TGTGCCAGCACCACGGGACAGCGAAACACCATATATTTT
NA,TRBJ2-7,TRBV18,NA,CASSATPPYEQYF,TGTGCCAGCTCAGCCACACCACCCTACGAGCAGTACTTC
once,TRBJ1-2,TRBV5-6,NA,CASSLVSGNYGYTF,TGTGCCAGCAGCTTGGTTTCAGGGAACTATGGCTACACCTTC
NA,TRBJ2-1,TRBV4-3,TRBD2,CASSQDPGGYNEQFF,TGCGCCAGCAGCCAAGACCCGGGGGGGTACAATGAGCAGTTCTTC
NA,TRBJ1-1,TRBV2,TRBD1,CASSRQGGLTEAFF,TGTGCCAGCAGCCGACAGGGGGGACTTACTGAAGCTTTCTTT
NA,TRBJ2-1,TRBV6-5,TRBD1,CASRTGGQWSRQFF,TGTGCCAGCAGAACAGGGGGGCAATGGTCCCGGCAGTTCTTC
NA,TRBJ2-1,TRBV5-5,TRBD2,CASRHLAGGLYNEQFF,TGTGCCAGCAGACATTTAGCGGGGGGTCTCTACAATGAGCAGTTCTTC
NA,TRBJ2-1,TRBV7-9,TRBD2,CASSSPGLAGGPYNEQFF,TGTGCCAGCAGCTCACCGGGACTAGCGGGGGGCCCATACAATGAGCAGTTCTTC
NA,TRBJ1-2,TRBV3-1/TRBV3-2,NA,CASSQDDIIGGYTF,TGTGCCAGCAGCCAAGATGACATAATCGGTGGCTACACCTTC
NA,TRBJ2-5,TRBV18,NA,CASSPGAETQYF,TGTGCCAGCTCACCAGGGGCGGAGACCCAGTACTTC
NA,TRBJ1-4,TRBV5-1,TRBD1,CASRRGTGAPLGEKLFF,TGCGCCAGCCGACGGGGGACAGGGGCCCCCCTTGGCGAAAAACTGTTTTTT
NA,TRBJ1-1,TRBV28,NA,CASRPGGRNTEAFF,TGTGCCAGCAGGCCGGGGGGTAGAAACACTGAAGCTTTCTTT
NA,TRBJ1-6,TRBV18,NA,CASSPDGVISPLHF,TGTGCCAGCTCACCAGATGGAGTGATTTCACCCCTCCACTTT